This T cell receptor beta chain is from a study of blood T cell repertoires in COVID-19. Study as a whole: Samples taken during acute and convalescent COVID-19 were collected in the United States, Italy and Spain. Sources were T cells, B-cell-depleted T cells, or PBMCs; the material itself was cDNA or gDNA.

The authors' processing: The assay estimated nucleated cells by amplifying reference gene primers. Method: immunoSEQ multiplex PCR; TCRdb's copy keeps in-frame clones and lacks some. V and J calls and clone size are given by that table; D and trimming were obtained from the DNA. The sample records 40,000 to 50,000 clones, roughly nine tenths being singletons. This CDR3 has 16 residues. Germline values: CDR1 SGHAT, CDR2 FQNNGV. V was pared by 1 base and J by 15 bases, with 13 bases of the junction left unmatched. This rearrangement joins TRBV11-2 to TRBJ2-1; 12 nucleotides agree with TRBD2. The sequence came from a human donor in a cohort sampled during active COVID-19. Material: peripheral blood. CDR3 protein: CASSLGGTSGLRGWFF. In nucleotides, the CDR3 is TGTGCCAGCAGCTTAGGGGGGACTAGCGGGCTCCGAGGTTGGTTCTTC.